The 15 T cell receptor beta chains below were found in one sample sequenced in a study of post-analysis software for immune sequencing data. Study outcomes and limitations: There were roughly 5 TRBV segments more frequent in patients than controls, and TRBV5-6, TRBV5-1 and TRBV20-1 were among them.

Researchers reported that TCR beta cDNA libraries carried unique molecular identifiers. TCRdb re-called the PCR reads with MiXCR, one entry per CDR3 protein. This table holds about 770,000 distinct CDR3 sequences, about 45% found once. Their recognized antigens are unknown. The sample comprised blood. The origin of the receptors is a girl under 18 with multiple sclerosis.

This clonotype has just one count. The V call is TRBV20-1, the J call TRBJ2-1; D is ambiguous. CDR1 DFQATT and CDR2 SNEGSKA come from the germline V gene (reference sequence). Trimming took off 0 bases at V and 2 bases at J, with 11 bases between the two ends. This CDR3 spans 15 amino acids. CDR3 amino acids: CSAREGSRAYNEQFF. The CDR3 DNA reads as TGCAGTGCTAGAGAAGGTAGCAGAGCCTACAATGAGCAGTTCTTC.

Of note for this clonotype: The junction and the germline gene differ at one end; a read error may be behind it. V usage is TRBV12-3 or TRBV12-4 and J usage is TRBJ1-2; 7 bases are a match to TRBD1. The CDR3 sequence is 14 residues long. The CDR3 DNA is TGTGCCAGCAGTCCCGGACAGGATAACTGTGGCTACACCTTC. This sequence encodes CASSPGQDNCGYTF.

This sequence joins TRBV7-2 and TRBJ2-7; 7 nucleotides agree with TRBD1. The CDR3 length is 14 residues. Losses at the gene ends were 4 bases for V and 6 bases for J; bases not matched to a gene: 9. Germline CDR1 reads SGHTA; CDR2 reads FQGNSA. The CDR3 spells CASSWETGPGEQYF. As DNA, the CDR3 is TGTGCCAGCAGCTGGGAGACAGGGCCTGGCGAGCAGTACTTC.

The chain has TRBV7-2 and TRBJ2-5; 8 bases fit TRBD2. The CDR3 runs to 16 residues. The trim removed 0 bases at V and 5 bases at J, leaving 8 bases unmatched. Looked up from germline, CDR1 is SGHTA and CDR2 is FQGNSA. CDR3 amino acids: CASSLALGLEGETQYF. The CDR3 nucleotides are TGTGCCAGCAGCTTAGCCTTGGGACTAGAAGGCGAGACCCAGTACTTC.

The chain combines TRBV5-1 with TRBJ1-2; D is perhaps TRBD1 (6 bases). Germline loops: CDR1 SGHRS, CDR2 YFSETQ. The CDR3 is 13 residues long. Trimming stripped 4 bases from V and 6 bases from J, with 13 bases between. CDR3 in amino acids: CASSPDSFHGYTF. The DNA of the CDR3 is TGCGCCAGCAGCCCGGACAGTTTCCATGGCTACACCTTC.

In this sample, this clonotype turned up a few times. The J gene is TRBJ2-7, the V gene TRBV20-1, with 10 bases identical to TRBD2. Unmatched junction bases numbered 6, after V lost 2 bases and J lost 5 bases. The CDR3 sequence is 14 residues long. The V gene's germline CDR1 is DFQATT and CDR2 SNEGSKA (reference sequence). The CDR3 nucleotides read TGCAGTGCTAGAAAGGCTAGCGGGAGCAACGAGCAGTACTTC. As protein: CSARKASGSNEQYF.

This clonotype occurred a few times. This chain uses TRBV6-5 with TRBJ1-6; maybe TRBD1 (5 bases). Germline CDR1 is MNHEY and CDR2 is SVGAGI. Between the trimmed V and J ends, which lost 1 base and 5 bases, there was a span of 15 bases. This CDR3 is 17 amino acids long. The CDR3 DNA sequence: TGTGCCAGCAGTTACTGGGGAAAGGGGACCGATAATTCACCCCTCCACTTT. It codes for CASSYWGKGTDNSPLHF.

About this clonotype itself: The junction and the germline gene differ at one end; a read error may be behind it. The chain recombines TRBV4-3 with TRBJ2-5, with TRBD1 matching 7 bases. Germline V lookup: CDR1 LGHNA, CDR2 YSLEER. CDR3 length equals 14 residues. CDR3 in DNA: TGCGCCGGCAGCAGGGACAGATTACAAGAGACCCAGTACTTC. It is translated as CAGSRDRLQETQYF.

The chain recombines TRBV29-1 with TRBJ2-3; 10 bases line up with TRBD2. The length of the CDR3 is 14 residues. Germline CDR1 and CDR2: SQVTM and ANQGSEA. The V gene end was trimmed by 5 bases and the J gene end by 5 bases; junction bases not matched to a gene: 7. In nucleotides, the CDR3 is TGCAGCGTTAAGATAGCGGGAGGTAGAGATACGCAGTATTTT. Translation gives CSVKIAGGRDTQYF.

The CDR3 nucleotides read TGCGCCAGCAGCTTGGCCCCGGGACTAGGGGATAATGAGCAGTTCTTC. Protein sequence: CASSLAPGLGDNEQFF. The chain has TRBV5-1 and TRBJ2-1; 8 bases are a match to TRBD2. This CDR3 region has 16 residues. With V trimmed by 0 bases and J by 7 bases, 9 bases remained unmatched. The V gene's germline CDR1 is SGHRS and CDR2 YFSETQ. Using reference TRBV5-1 and TRBJ2-1 for the parts outside the CDR3, the full variable domain is KAGVTQTPRYLIKTRGQQVTLSCSPISGHRSVSWYQQTPGQGLQFLFEYFSETQRNKGNFPGRFSGRQFSNSRSEMNVSTLELGDSALYLCASSLAPGLGDNEQFFGPGTRLTVL.

This clonotype was seen more than once but under ten times. This sequence joins TRBV7-6 and TRBJ1-1, with a weak D call TRBD1 (5 bases). The CDR3 extends over 13 amino acids. Trimming stripped 5 bases from V and 1 base from J, with 8 bases between. Germline CDR1 SGHVS, CDR2 FNYEAQ. The CDR3: CASSTGANTEAFF. In DNA form, the CDR3 reads TGTGCCAGCAGCACTGGGGCGAACACTGAAGCTTTCTTT.

The chain couples TRBV9 to TRBJ2-1; 8 nucleotides line up with TRBD2. The CDR3 runs to 15 residues. With V trimmed by 3 bases and J by 7 bases, 9 bases remained unmatched. Germline CDR1 SGDLS, CDR2 YYNGEE. The CDR3 reads CASSAATAGGNEQFF. CDR3 DNA: TGTGCCAGCAGCGCCGCGACCGCGGGGGGTAATGAGCAGTTCTTC.

This clonotype was counted only a few times. The rearrangement joins TRBV10-2 to TRBJ2-3, with D possibly being TRBD2 (6 bases). This CDR3 region has 16 residues. Germline V gives CDR1 WSHSY, CDR2 SAAADI. With 7 bases removed from V and 2 bases from J, the gap between germline ends came to 19 bases. CDR3 region: CASKPVGRDHTDTQYF. The CDR3, as DNA: TGCGCCAGCAAACCGGTTGGGCGGGACCACACAGATACGCAGTATTTT.

The chain recombines TRBV6-4 with TRBJ2-1; TRBD1 matches 9 bases. The germline CDR1 and CDR2 sequences are MRHNA and SNTAGT. Trimming took 4 bases from V and 2 from J; bases not matched to a gene: 3. The CDR3 is made up of 15 amino acids. The CDR3 is CASSGQGGTYNEQFF. In DNA form, the CDR3 reads TGTGCCAGCAGTGGACAGGGGGGTACCTACAATGAGCAGTTCTTC.

The V gene is TRBV15, the J gene TRBJ2-7; the D is unclear. The CDR3 is made up of 12 amino acids. Germline V CDR1 and CDR2: LNHNV, YYDKDF (reference sequence). The V gene lost 1 base and the J gene lost 5 bases, with 6 bases spanning the gap. CDR3 sequence: CATSRASDEQYF. The CDR3 DNA reads TGTGCCACCAGCAGAGCAAGCGACGAGCAGTACTTC.